This T cell receptor beta chain was sequenced during a study of blood T cell repertoires in COVID-19. Assay: immunoSEQ multiplex PCR; the TCRdb copy retains only in-frame clones and omits some. The table shows 95,000 to 150,000 clones, with around nine tenths occurring only once. This sequence was found in a woman in her forties or fifties with active or convalescent COVID-19. The sample comprised peripheral blood.

CDR3 in DNA: TGTGCCAGCAGCCGCCTTAGCGGGTGGGGGGAGCAGTACTTC. It specifies CASSRLSGWGEQYF. V and J are TRBV3-1 (or the pseudogene TRBV3-2) and TRBJ2-7; TRBD2 aligns across 7 bases. The trim removed 4 bases at V and 7 bases at J, leaving 10 bases unmatched. The CDR3 extends over 14 amino acids. Germline V gene data show CDR1 as LGHDT and CDR2 as YNNKEL (reference sequence).